One sample yielded the 22 T cell receptor beta chains listed below, sequenced in a study of cytomegalovirus exposure and HLA in healthy donors. Assay used: immunoSEQ multiplex PCR; TCRdb lists only in-frame clones, some missing. Of 100,000 to 150,000 clones in the sample, around nine tenths were seen once. The sequencing input was PBMCs. Receptors originate from a woman younger than 35 in good health and CMV-seronegative.

The genes are TRBV7-6 and TRBJ2-7; D is perhaps TRBD2 (6 bases). V was shortened by 0 bases and J by 1 base, with 22 bases between the two germline ends. There are 19 residues in the CDR3. Germline CDR1 SGHVS, CDR2 FNYEAQ. In DNA form, the CDR3 reads TGTGCCAGCAGCTTAGCAGGGGTTAGCGAGGCTAGCGCATCCTACGAGCAGTACTTC. The encoded protein is CASSLAGVSEASASYEQYF. The full variable domain, with the rest looked up from reference TRBV7-6 and TRBJ2-7, is GAGVSQSPRYKVTKRGQDVALRCDPISGHVSLYWYRQALGQGPEFLTYFNYEAQQDKSGLPNDRFSAERPEGSISTLTIQRTEQRDSAMYRCASSLAGVSEASASYEQYFGPGTRLTVT.

The chain carries TRBV27 and TRBJ2-7, with D uncertain. Germline CDR1 is MNHEY and CDR2 is SMNVEV (reference sequence). Trimming shortened V by 3 bases and J by 1 base, and 7 bases separated the two germline ends. The CDR3 is 13 residues long. Here the CDR3 DNA reads TGTGCCAGCAGTTTCGGCAGGTCCTACGAGCAGTACTTC. Protein: CASSFGRSYEQYF.

This clone was seen a handful of times. This chain connects TRBV28 to TRBJ1-5; D gene ambiguous. V was shortened by 3 bases and J by 0 bases, with 9 bases between the two germline ends. The germline V gene encodes CDR1 MDHEN and CDR2 SYDVKM. The CDR3 totals 15 residues. The DNA for the CDR3 is TGTGCCAGCAGTTTGAGGGATTATAGCAATCAGCCCCAGCATTTT. Translated: CASSLRDYSNQPQHF.

The chain combines TRBV23-1 with TRBJ1-2; possible D gene TRBD1, 5 bases. TRBV23-1 is designated an ORF whose function remains uncertain. This CDR3 contains 15 residues. V was trimmed by 5 bases and J by 2 bases, leaving 15 bases between them. CDR3 in amino acids: CASSRGTLSNYGYTF. The CDR3 DNA reads as TGCGCCAGCAGTAGGGGCACTCTATCCAACTATGGCTACACCTTC.

This chain connects TRBV15 to TRBJ2-5, with a possible D match to TRBD2 (5 bases). The CDR3 is 17 residues long. Trimming pared 1 base from V and 6 bases from J, leaving 21 bases between. Germline V gene sequence: CDR1 LNHNV, CDR2 YYDKDF (reference sequence). This chain's CDR3 is CATSRVPPLTGIKTQYF. Here the CDR3 DNA reads TGTGCCACCAGCAGAGTACCCCCTCTAACGGGGATAAAGACCCAGTACTTC.

V usage is TRBV4-1 and J usage is TRBJ1-4, with 9 positions matching TRBD1. Trimming at V came to 4 bases and at J to 6 bases, leaving 6 bases not matched to a gene. The CDR3 is made up of 15 amino acids. Looked up from germline, CDR1 is MGHRA and CDR2 is YSYEKL. CDR3 DNA: TGCGCCAGCAGCCCGGCGGACAGGGGAGATGAAAAACTGTTTTTT. This sequence encodes CASSPADRGDEKLFF.

The genes are TRBV11-3 and TRBJ2-7; D possibly corresponds to TRBD2 (6 bases). Trimming took off 1 base at V and 4 bases at J, with 17 bases between the two ends. Per the germline V gene, CDR1 is SGHNT and CDR2 is YENEEA. The CDR3 has 16 residues. The CDR3 sequence is CASSLVWGEAQYEQYF. The CDR3 bases are TGTGCCAGCAGCTTAGTTTGGGGGGAAGCACAGTACGAGCAGTACTTC.

The chain links TRBV27 to TRBJ1-1; maybe TRBD1 (6 bases). CDR1 is MNHEY, CDR2 SMNVEV, per germline (reference sequence). V was cut by 11 bases and J by 1 base, with 14 bases left in between. This CDR3 region has 13 residues. The CDR3 spells CASTGGRNTEAFF. CDR3 coding DNA: TGTGCCTCGACCGGGGGGCGGAACACTGAAGCTTTCTTT.

The chain uses TRBV2 and TRBJ2-1, with a possible D match to TRBD2 (5 bases). From germline, CDR1 is SNHLY and CDR2 FYNNEI. This CDR3 contains 14 residues. The V and J ends lost 4 bases and 0 bases respectively, with 7 bases between them. CDR3 protein: CASSGTFSYNEQFF. Here the CDR3 DNA reads TGTGCCAGCAGTGGGACTTTCTCCTACAATGAGCAGTTCTTC.

The rearrangement uses TRBV5-4 and TRBJ2-1, with 7 bases matching TRBD1. The germline V gene encodes CDR1 SGHNT and CDR2 YYREEE (reference sequence). The CDR3 is made up of 16 amino acids. The ends lost 0 bases at V and 9 bases at J; junction bases unmatched: 12. The CDR3 region has the DNA TGTGCCAGCAGCTTGGATCGAGGGGGCCCGGTCGGTGAGCAGTTCTTC. As protein: CASSLDRGGPVGEQFF. The full variable domain, completed using reference TRBV5-4 and TRBJ2-1, is ETGVTQSPTHLIKTRGQQVTLRCSSQSGHNTVSWYQQALGQGPQFIFQYYREEENGRGNFPPRFSGLQFPNYSSELNVNALELDDSALYLCASSLDRGGPVGEQFFGPGTRLTVL.

This clone was counted once. The genes are TRBV30 and TRBJ1-5, with D tentatively TRBD1 (6 bases). The CDR3 is 15 residues long. Between the trimmed V and J ends, which lost 4 bases and 6 bases, there was a span of 19 bases. Germline V gene sequence: CDR1 GTSNPN, CDR2 SVGIG (reference sequence). The CDR3 nucleotides are TGTGCCTGGACCGGAAGGACAGCCGAGGGTCAGCCCCAGCATTTT. This translates into CAWTGRTAEGQPQHF.

The CDR3 nucleotides are TGTGCCAGCAGTTTACAGGTGGACTATGGCTACACCTTC. Amino acid sequence: CASSLQVDYGYTF. V usage is TRBV28 and J usage is TRBJ1-2; D uncertain. Germline assignment: CDR1 MDHEN and CDR2 SYDVKM. This CDR3 is built from 13 residues. Trimming left V 2 bases short and J 3 bases short, with 7 bases between.

The chain is built from TRBV27 and TRBJ2-7; 12 bases agree with TRBD2. The junction had 1 base not matched to a gene; V was cut back by 4 bases and J by 3 bases. Germline loops: CDR1 MNHEY, CDR2 SMNVEV (reference sequence). The CDR3 loop spans 14 amino acids. CDR3 region: CASSSGLAGYEQYF. Here the CDR3 DNA reads TGTGCCAGCAGTTCGGGACTAGCGGGCTACGAGCAGTACTTC.

J is TRBJ2-1 and V is TRBV28, with TRBD2 matching 7 bases. CDR3 length: 17 residues. Germline lookup yields CDR1 MDHEN and CDR2 SYDVKM. J was trimmed by 1 base and V by 4 bases; bases with no gene match: 10. CDR3 protein: CASSSSTREESYNEQFF. CDR3 sequence (DNA): TGTGCCAGCAGTTCCTCAACCCGGGAGGAATCCTACAATGAGCAGTTCTTC.

Only a few counts were recorded for this clone. The V gene is TRBV7-5, the J gene TRBJ2-5; the DNA was not compared with TRBD2, the D call given in the table. TRBV7-5 is described as a pseudogene. The CDR3 has 11 residues. The CDR3 DNA reads as TGTGCCAGAAGCTTAGTCCCGGGACAGTACTTC. This sequence encodes CARSLVPGQYF.

The gene calls are TRBV5-1 and TRBJ2-3; TRBD2 agrees at 8 bases. J was trimmed by 5 bases and V by 5 bases; bases with no gene match: 7. This CDR3 has 14 residues. The germline gives CDR1 SGHRS, CDR2 YFSETQ. The CDR3 here is CASSPLAGVDTQYF. CDR3 DNA sequence: TGCGCCAGCAGTCCTCTAGCGGGTGTAGATACGCAGTATTTT.

The CDR3 region is CASSLVGHKGDTQYF. For the CDR3, the DNA is TGTGCCAGCAGCTTAGTGGGGCATAAGGGGGATACGCAGTATTTT. The chain uses TRBV7-2 and TRBJ2-3; maybe TRBD1 (5 bases). V lost 1 base to trimming and J lost 6 bases, with 14 bases between them. The CDR3 length is 15 residues. CDR1 is SGHTA, CDR2 FQGNSA, per germline.

The sample holds one count of this clone. This chain uses TRBV18 with TRBJ2-2, with D perhaps TRBD2 (6 bases). CDR3 size: 15 residues. The germline CDR1 and CDR2 sequences are KGHSH and LQKENI. V was trimmed by 3 bases and J by 4 bases, leaving 12 bases between them. This CDR3 reads CASSPKMGGTGELFF. The CDR3 nucleotides read TGTGCCAGCTCACCGAAAATGGGGGGCACCGGGGAGCTGTTTTTT.

V gene TRBV27 combines with J gene TRBJ2-3; 7 nucleotides match TRBD1. The J segment lost 2 bases and the V segment lost 2 bases, leaving 7 bases of the junction unmatched. This CDR3 comprises 16 residues. In germline, CDR1 is MNHEY, CDR2 SMNVEV (reference sequence). The DNA for the CDR3 is TGTGCCAGCAGTTTAAGACAGGGTTTTCTCACAGATACGCAGTATTTT. It codes for CASSLRQGFLTDTQYF.

The V and J genes are TRBV30 and TRBJ1-2; D gene ambiguous. This CDR3 has 12 amino acids. CDR1 is GTSNPN and CDR2 is SVGIG in the germline V gene (reference sequence). The V gene lost 3 bases and the J gene lost 0 bases, with 5 bases spanning the gap. CDR3: CAWRTANYGYTF. CDR3 sequence (DNA): TGTGCCTGGAGAACAGCTAACTATGGCTACACCTTC.

The chain links TRBV7-2 to TRBJ2-3; D is ambiguous. The germline gives CDR1 SGHTA, CDR2 FQGNSA. V lost 1 base to trimming and J lost 0 bases, with 8 bases between them. The CDR3 has 15 residues. CDR3 nucleotide sequence: TGTGCCAGCAGCTTAGGTTTGACTAGCACAGATACGCAGTATTTT. As protein: CASSLGLTSTDTQYF.

This clone was found a few times. The V and J genes are TRBV27 and TRBJ1-2; D unresolved. Germline values: CDR1 MNHEY, CDR2 SMNVEV (reference sequence). CDR3 size: 12 residues. V shed 5 bases and J shed 1 base, with 5 bases lying between them. CDR3 DNA: TGTGCCAGCAGTCCTCTTAACTATGGCTACACCTTC. Translation gives CASSPLNYGYTF.